This T cell receptor beta chain comes out of a study of technical replicates of blood from several donors. TCRdb keeps only in-frame clones here, not all; method: immunoSEQ multiplex PCR. The sample includes 85,000 to 100,000 clones, 90% to 97% of them seen just once. Germline assignment: CDR1 SEHNR and CDR2 FQNEAQ (reference sequence). There are 15 residues in the CDR3. Between the trimmed V and J ends, which lost 3 bases and 7 bases, there was a span of 18 bases. The sequenced sample consisted of T cells isolated from PBMCs. The genes are TRBV7-9 and TRBJ2-5; no definite D call. This TCR came from a human donor in good health. In DNA form, the CDR3 reads TGTGCCAGCAGCTTTGTAGGTTCGCTCATAGCGACCCAGTACTTC. This sequence encodes CASSFVGSLIATQYF.